Listed below are T cell receptor beta chains from one sample, sequenced in a study of tumor and adjacent non-tumor tissue in lung cancer. TCRdb used MiXCR to reprocess the multiplex PCR reads, holding one entry per CDR3 protein. The sample has about 98,000 distinct CDR3 sequences; 75% to 85% are singletons. Input material: distant non-tumor lung tissue. These receptors were taken from a man aged 60 to 75 with small cell lung cancer. Both conserved end residues are part of each CDR3. The D gene is left open where the match is weak. The listing skips clone size in some rows; elsewhere it reads once, few, many or a size class.

d_gene: TRBD1; abundance: NA; j_gene: TRBJ2-2; v_gene: TRBV11-2; CDR3aa: CASRGTGKTGKLSF; CDR3nt: TGTGCCAGCCGCGGGACAGGGAAGACCGGAAAGCTGTCTTTT
d_gene: TRBD1; abundance: many; j_gene: TRBJ1-3; v_gene: TRBV28; CDR3aa: CASSSQGQMISGNTIYF; CDR3nt: TGTGCCAGCAGTTCTCAGGGACAGATGATTTCTGGAAACACCATATATTTT
d_gene: TRBD1; abundance: NA; j_gene: TRBJ2-7; v_gene: TRBV28; CDR3aa: CASKTGTGAYEQYF; CDR3nt: TGTGCCAGCAAAACCGGGACAGGGGCTTACGAGCAGTACTTC
d_gene: NA; abundance: NA; j_gene: TRBJ2-2; v_gene: TRBV5-1; CDR3aa: CASSVTGGKRSGELFF; CDR3nt: TGCGCCAGCAGCGTGACTGGCGGGAAACGTTCCGGGGAGCTGTTTTTT
d_gene: NA; abundance: NA; j_gene: TRBJ2-3; v_gene: TRBV30; CDR3aa: CGRTDGRTDTQYF; CDR3nt: TGTGGCAGGACTGATGGACGCACAGATACGCAGTATTTT
d_gene: NA; abundance: NA; j_gene: TRBJ2-1; v_gene: TRBV11-2; CDR3aa: CASSSEPASYNEQFF; CDR3nt: TGTGCCAGCAGTTCAGAGCCCGCCTCATACAATGAGCAGTTCTTC
d_gene: TRBD1; abundance: many; j_gene: TRBJ2-4; v_gene: TRBV12-5; CDR3aa: CASGLGRVKTGTFAKNIQYF; CDR3nt: TGTGCTAGTGGTTTGGGCCGTGTTAAGACAGGGACGTTCGCCAAAAACATTCAGTACTTC
d_gene: NA; abundance: NA; j_gene: TRBJ2-3; v_gene: TRBV11-3; CDR3aa: CASSSRGPDTKYF; CDR3nt: TGTGCCAGCAGCTCCCGGGGACCAGATACGAAGTATTTT
d_gene: NA; abundance: NA; j_gene: TRBJ1-2; v_gene: TRBV12-3/TRBV12-4; CDR3aa: CASSLVRARGIYGYTF; CDR3nt: TGTGCCAGCAGTTTAGTGCGGGCCAGGGGTATCTATGGCTACACCTTC
d_gene: TRBD2; abundance: once; j_gene: TRBJ2-5; v_gene: TRBV11-2; CDR3aa: CANNQGGKTQYF; CDR3nt: TGTGCCAACAACCAGGGAGGGAAGACCCAGTACTTC
d_gene: TRBD2; abundance: few; j_gene: TRBJ2-1; v_gene: TRBV9; CDR3aa: CASSVAGGDNEQFF; CDR3nt: TGTGCCAGCAGTGTAGCGGGAGGAGACAATGAGCAGTTCTTC
d_gene: TRBD1; abundance: NA; j_gene: TRBJ1-6; v_gene: TRBV6-5; CDR3aa: CASRRDRTGKFSPLHF; CDR3nt: TGTGCCAGTAGGCGCGATCGGACAGGGAAGTTTTCACCCCTCCACTTT
d_gene: NA; abundance: NA; j_gene: TRBJ2-2; v_gene: TRBV29-1; CDR3aa: CSVERVPETGERFF; CDR3nt: TGCAGCGTTGAGAGGGTGCCTGAAACCGGGGAGCGGTTTTTT
d_gene: NA; abundance: NA; j_gene: TRBJ2-7; v_gene: TRBV6-1; CDR3aa: CASSVEGLPSYEQYF; CDR3nt: TGTGCCAGCAGTGTCGAGGGGCTACCTTCCTACGAGCAGTACTTC
d_gene: NA; abundance: NA; j_gene: TRBJ2-3; v_gene: TRBV11-3; CDR3aa: CASISRGPDTQYF; CDR3nt: TGTGCCAGCATCTCTCGGGGACCGGATACGCAGTATTTT
d_gene: NA; abundance: NA; j_gene: TRBJ2-3; v_gene: TRBV5-4; CDR3aa: CASNSGGINTDTQYF; CDR3nt: TGTGCCAGCAACTCAGGCGGGATAAACACAGATACGCAGTATTTT
d_gene: NA; abundance: NA; j_gene: TRBJ2-1; v_gene: TRBV6-5; CDR3aa: CASSYSGGVSNELFF; CDR3nt: TGTGCCAGCAGTTACTCTGGGGGAGTGAGTAATGAGCTATTCTTC
d_gene: TRBD1; abundance: NA; j_gene: TRBJ2-1; v_gene: TRBV13; CDR3aa: CANSSSRGGDGEQFF; CDR3nt: TGTGCCAACAGTTCTAGTCGAGGGGGCGATGGTGAGCAGTTCTTC
d_gene: NA; abundance: NA; j_gene: TRBJ1-5; v_gene: TRBV12-3/TRBV12-4; CDR3aa: CASSYMVGQPQDF; CDR3nt: TGTGCCAGCAGTTACATGGTAGGGCAGCCCCAGGATTTT
d_gene: NA; abundance: NA; j_gene: TRBJ2-2; v_gene: TRBV5-1; CDR3aa: CASKGTQNTWELFF; CDR3nt: TGCGCCAGCAAAGGGACACAGAACACCTGGGAGCTGTTTTTT
d_gene: NA; abundance: many; j_gene: TRBJ2-1; v_gene: TRBV20-1; CDR3aa: CSARDGVLSSYNEQFF; CDR3nt: TGCAGTGCTAGAGATGGGGTTTTAAGCTCCTACAATGAGCAGTTCTTC
d_gene: NA; abundance: once; j_gene: TRBJ2-3; v_gene: TRBV11-2; CDR3aa: CASSLMGEADRQYF; CDR3nt: TGTGCCAGCAGTTTAATGGGAGAGGCAGATAGGCAGTATTTT
d_gene: NA; abundance: NA; j_gene: TRBJ2-3; v_gene: TRBV11-2; CDR3aa: CASSLGLSADTQYF; CDR3nt: TGTGCCAGCAGCCTAGGGTTGTCAGCAGATACGCAGTATTTC
d_gene: NA; abundance: NA; j_gene: TRBJ1-2; v_gene: TRBV28; CDR3aa: CTSSLIDLYGYTF; CDR3nt: TGTACCAGTAGTTTAATTGACCTCTATGGCTACACCTTC
d_gene: NA; abundance: many; j_gene: TRBJ2-1; v_gene: TRBV20-1; CDR3aa: CSARDLGTSSLGDEQFF; CDR3nt: TGCAGTGCTAGAGATCTAGGGACCAGTTCCCTCGGCGATGAGCAGTTCTTC
d_gene: TRBD2; abundance: NA; j_gene: TRBJ2-3; v_gene: TRBV7-8; CDR3aa: CACSLRTSGRAGADTQYF; CDR3nt: TGTGCCTGCAGCCTACGGACTAGCGGGAGGGCCGGGGCAGATACGCAGTATTTC
d_gene: NA; abundance: few; j_gene: TRBJ2-3; v_gene: TRBV29-1; CDR3aa: CSVKLSARRTDTQYF; CDR3nt: TGCAGCGTTAAGTTATCGGCCCGTCGCACAGATACGCAGTATTTT
d_gene: TRBD2; abundance: NA; j_gene: TRBJ2-1; v_gene: TRBV11-2; CDR3aa: CASSSGGGISGSIYNEQFF; CDR3nt: TGTGCTAGCAGCTCCGGGGGGGGGATTAGCGGGAGTATCTACAATGAGCAGTTCTTC
d_gene: TRBD2; abundance: NA; j_gene: TRBJ2-7; v_gene: TRBV6-6; CDR3aa: CASSSLDLAGDIYEQYF; CDR3nt: TGTGCCAGCAGTTCACTCGATTTGGCGGGAGACATCTACGAGCAATACTTC
d_gene: NA; abundance: NA; j_gene: TRBJ1-1; v_gene: TRBV30; CDR3aa: CAWSATLQGTEAFF; CDR3nt: TGTGCCTGGAGTGCCACCCTACAGGGCACTGAAGCTTTCTTT
d_gene: NA; abundance: NA; j_gene: TRBJ2-3; v_gene: TRBV5-5; CDR3aa: CASNFLIQTLSTDTQYF; CDR3nt: TGTGCTAGCAACTTTCTGATCCAAACCCTCAGCACAGATACGCAGTATTTT
d_gene: TRBD2; abundance: few; j_gene: TRBJ2-7; v_gene: TRBV28; CDR3aa: CASSSGLATYGQYF; CDR3nt: TGTGCCAGCAGTTCGGGACTAGCGACCTACGGGCAGTACTTC
d_gene: NA; abundance: NA; j_gene: TRBJ1-5; v_gene: TRBV24-1; CDR3aa: CATSDPNPGMTQHF; CDR3nt: TGTGCCACCAGTGATCCAAACCCCGGGATGACCCAGCATTTT
d_gene: NA; abundance: many; j_gene: TRBJ2-5; v_gene: TRBV12-3/TRBV12-4; CDR3aa: CASSPGQIQETQYF; CDR3nt: TGTGCCAGCAGTCCAGGACAGATCCAAGAGACCCAGTACTTC
d_gene: NA; abundance: NA; j_gene: TRBJ2-1; v_gene: TRBV11-2; CDR3aa: CASSLALRQSSYNEQFF; CDR3nt: TGTGCCAGCAGCTTAGCCCTGCGGCAGAGTTCCTACAATGAGCAGTTCTTC
d_gene: NA; abundance: NA; j_gene: TRBJ1-2; v_gene: TRBV10-2; CDR3aa: CARSDSRGKGYTF; CDR3nt: TGCGCCAGGAGTGACTCCAGGGGCAAAGGCTACACCTTC
d_gene: NA; abundance: NA; j_gene: TRBJ2-1; v_gene: TRBV4-2; CDR3aa: CASNQEGGTYNEQFF; CDR3nt: TGTGCCAGCAACCAAGAGGGCGGGACCTACAATGAACAGTTCTTC
d_gene: NA; abundance: NA; j_gene: TRBJ1-1; v_gene: TRBV19; CDR3aa: CASSGLRNTEAFF; CDR3nt: TGTGCCAGTAGTGGCCTTAGGAACACTGAAGCTTTCTTT
d_gene: TRBD1; abundance: once; j_gene: TRBJ2-7; v_gene: TRBV28; CDR3aa: CAIWASGTGSGKQYF; CDR3nt: TGTGCCATCTGGGCCAGCGGGACAGGGTCGGGGAAGCAGTACTTC
d_gene: TRBD1; abundance: once; j_gene: TRBJ2-3; v_gene: TRBV5-4; CDR3aa: CASSHGQGSTGTQYF; CDR3nt: TGTGCCAGTAGCCACGGACAGGGGAGCACAGGTACGCAGTATTTT
d_gene: NA; abundance: NA; j_gene: TRBJ2-1; v_gene: TRBV12-3/TRBV12-4; CDR3aa: CASTFTGEQFF; CDR3nt: TGTGCCAGCACTTTCACCGGGGAACAGTTCTTC
d_gene: NA; abundance: NA; j_gene: TRBJ2-3; v_gene: TRBV6-1; CDR3aa: CASSAYKGKGADTQYF; CDR3nt: TGTGCCAGCAGTGCGTACAAGGGTAAGGGCGCAGATACGCAGTATTTT
d_gene: NA; abundance: NA; j_gene: TRBJ2-1; v_gene: TRBV11-3; CDR3aa: CASSLVTYEQFF; CDR3nt: TGTGCCAGCAGTTTAGTGACATATGAGCAGTTCTTC
d_gene: NA; abundance: NA; j_gene: TRBJ2-6; v_gene: TRBV4-2; CDR3aa: CTSSQDRHGHFGANVLTF; CDR3nt: TGTACCAGCAGCCAAGATAGGCACGGACACTTTGGGGCCAACGTCCTGACTTTC